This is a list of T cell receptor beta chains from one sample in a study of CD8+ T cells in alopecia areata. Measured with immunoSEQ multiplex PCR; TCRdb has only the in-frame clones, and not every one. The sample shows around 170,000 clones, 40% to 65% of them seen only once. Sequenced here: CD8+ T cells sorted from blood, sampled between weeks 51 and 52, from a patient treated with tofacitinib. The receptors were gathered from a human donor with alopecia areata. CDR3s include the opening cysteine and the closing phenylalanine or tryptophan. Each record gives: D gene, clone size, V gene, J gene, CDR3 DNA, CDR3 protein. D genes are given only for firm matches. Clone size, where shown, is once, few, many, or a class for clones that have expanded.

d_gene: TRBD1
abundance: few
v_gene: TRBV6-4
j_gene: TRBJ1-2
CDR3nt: TGTGCCAGCAGTTCCAGGGGGGTACGTGACTATGGCTACACCTTC
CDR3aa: CASSSRGVRDYGYTF

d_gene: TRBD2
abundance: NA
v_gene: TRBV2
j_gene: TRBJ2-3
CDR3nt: TGTGCCAGCAGTGAAGTGGGGTCTAGCGGGTCAGATACGCAGTATTTT
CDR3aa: CASSEVGSSGSDTQYF

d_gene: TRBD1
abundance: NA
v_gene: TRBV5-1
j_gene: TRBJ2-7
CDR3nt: TGCGCCAGCAGCCCCTCGACAGGGGCCTACGAGCAGTACTTC
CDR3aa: CASSPSTGAYEQYF

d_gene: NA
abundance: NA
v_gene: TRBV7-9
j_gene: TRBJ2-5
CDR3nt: TGTGCCAGCAACCCGCGACAGGAAGAAGAGACCCAGTACTTC
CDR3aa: CASNPRQEEETQYF

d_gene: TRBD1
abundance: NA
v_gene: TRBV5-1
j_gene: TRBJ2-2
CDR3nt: TGCGCCAGCTTCTCGGACAGGGGTGGTCGGGAGCTGTTTTTT
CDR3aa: CASFSDRGGRELFF

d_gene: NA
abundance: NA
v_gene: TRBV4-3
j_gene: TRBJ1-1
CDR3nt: TGCGCCAGCAGCCAAGATCGTGCGGGATTTGACACTGAAGCTTTCTTT
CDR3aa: CASSQDRAGFDTEAFF

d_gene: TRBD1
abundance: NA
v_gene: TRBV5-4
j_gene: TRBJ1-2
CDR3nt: TGTGCCAGCTTCGACAGGGCCTATGGCTACACCTTC
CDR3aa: CASFDRAYGYTF

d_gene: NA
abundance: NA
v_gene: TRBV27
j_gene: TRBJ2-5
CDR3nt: TGTGCCAGCGGCCGGCCTACCCAAGAGACCCAGTACTTC
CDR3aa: CASGRPTQETQYF

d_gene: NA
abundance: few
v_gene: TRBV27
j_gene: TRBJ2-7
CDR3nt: TGTGCCAGCAGTACCGGACTCGAGCAGTACTTC
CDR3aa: CASSTGLEQYF

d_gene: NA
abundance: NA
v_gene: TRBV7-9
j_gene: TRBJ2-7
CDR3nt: TGTGCCAGCAGCGACAGTTATTACGAGCAGTACTTC
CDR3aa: CASSDSYYEQYF

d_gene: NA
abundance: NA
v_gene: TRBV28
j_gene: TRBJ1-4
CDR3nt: TGTGCCAGCAGTTTTCAGAACCGGAGGGGAAAACTGTTTTTT
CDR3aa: CASSFQNRRGKLFF

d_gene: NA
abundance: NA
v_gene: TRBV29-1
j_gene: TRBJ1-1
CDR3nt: TGCAGCGTTGAAGACCTACTAGGATCCACTGAAGCTTTCTTT
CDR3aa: CSVEDLLGSTEAFF

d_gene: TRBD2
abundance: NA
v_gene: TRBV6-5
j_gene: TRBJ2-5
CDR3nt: TGTGCCAGCAGTTACTCGGTCGGGGGGGCCAAAGAGACCCAGTACTTC
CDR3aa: CASSYSVGGAKETQYF

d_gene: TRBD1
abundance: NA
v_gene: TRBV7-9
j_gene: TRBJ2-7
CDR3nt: TGTGCCAGCAGCTCCCGGGACAGGGTCTACGAGCAGTACTTC
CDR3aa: CASSSRDRVYEQYF

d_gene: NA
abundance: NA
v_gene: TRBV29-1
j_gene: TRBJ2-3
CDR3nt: TGCAGTCTCACCCCGCGGGGATCCACAGATACGCAGTATTTT
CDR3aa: CSLTPRGSTDTQYF

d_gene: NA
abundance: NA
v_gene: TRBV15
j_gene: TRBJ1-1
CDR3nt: TGTGCCACCAGCAGAAACCGGGAAACATCGAACACTGAAGCTTTCTTT
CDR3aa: CATSRNRETSNTEAFF

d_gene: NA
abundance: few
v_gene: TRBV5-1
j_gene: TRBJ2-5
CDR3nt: TGCGCCAGCAGCTTAAGGGGGGCCCACCAAGAGACCCAGTACTTC
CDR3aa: CASSLRGAHQETQYF

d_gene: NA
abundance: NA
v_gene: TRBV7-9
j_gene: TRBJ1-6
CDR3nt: TGTGCCAGCAGCTCCGACTTGGCTGGTGGGACCCTCCACTTT
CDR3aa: CASSSDLAGGTLHF

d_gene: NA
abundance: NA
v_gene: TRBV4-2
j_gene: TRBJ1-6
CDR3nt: TGTGCCAGCAGCCAATCCGATAATTCACCCCTCCACTTT
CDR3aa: CASSQSDNSPLHF

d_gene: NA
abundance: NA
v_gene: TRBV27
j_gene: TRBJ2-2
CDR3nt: TGTGCCAGCAGTTCGTTAGCGGGGGAGCTGTTTTTT
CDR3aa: CASSSLAGELFF

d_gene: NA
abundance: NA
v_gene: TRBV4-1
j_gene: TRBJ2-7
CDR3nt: TGCGCCAGCAGCCTAGGACAGTTCTACGAGCAGTACTTC
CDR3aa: CASSLGQFYEQYF

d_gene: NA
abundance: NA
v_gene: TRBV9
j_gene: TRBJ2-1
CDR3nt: TGTGCCAGCAGCCCCAGTTCAGGGGTTGACAATGAGCAGTTCTTC
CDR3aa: CASSPSSGVDNEQFF

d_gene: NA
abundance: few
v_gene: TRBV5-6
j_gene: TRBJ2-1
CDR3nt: TGTGCCAGCAGCTCCGAGACAGGCCGGGAGCAGTTCTTC
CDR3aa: CASSSETGREQFF

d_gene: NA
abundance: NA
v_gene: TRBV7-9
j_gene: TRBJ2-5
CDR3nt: TGTGCCAGCAGCTTAGGAGACGGGAAAGAGACCCAGTACTTC
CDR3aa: CASSLGDGKETQYF

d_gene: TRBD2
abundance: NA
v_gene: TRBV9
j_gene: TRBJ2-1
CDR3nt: TGTGCCAGCAGCGCCAGCGGGGGGTCATTCAATGAGCAGTTCTTC
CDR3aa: CASSASGGSFNEQFF

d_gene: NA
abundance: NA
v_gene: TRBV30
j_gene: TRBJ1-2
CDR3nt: TGTGCCAGCCACGCTGGAGGGTTTGGCTACACCTTC
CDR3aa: CASHAGGFGYTF

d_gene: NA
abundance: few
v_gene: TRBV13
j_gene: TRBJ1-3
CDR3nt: TGTGCCAGCAGCTCCCGATCGGAGGCCTGGGGAAACACCATATATTTT
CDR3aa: CASSSRSEAWGNTIYF

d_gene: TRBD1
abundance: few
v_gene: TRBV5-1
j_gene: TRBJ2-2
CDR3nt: TGCGCCAGCAGCGGGACAGGGGGCGTCACCGGGGAGCTGTTTTTT
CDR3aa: CASSGTGGVTGELFF

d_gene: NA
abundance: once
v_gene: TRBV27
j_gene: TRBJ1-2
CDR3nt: TGTGCCAGCAGCGGACAAGCTAACTATGGCTACACCTTC
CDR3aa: CASSGQANYGYTF

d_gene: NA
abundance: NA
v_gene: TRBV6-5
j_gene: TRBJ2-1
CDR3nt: TGTGCCAGCAGCACACTGGCCAATGAGCAGTTCTTC
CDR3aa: CASSTLANEQFF

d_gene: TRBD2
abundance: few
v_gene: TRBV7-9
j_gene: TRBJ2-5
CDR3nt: TGTGCCAGCAGCTCCCAGCGGGGTAGGCAAGAGACCCAGTACTTC
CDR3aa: CASSSQRGRQETQYF

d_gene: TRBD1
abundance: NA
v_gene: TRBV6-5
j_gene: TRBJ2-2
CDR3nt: TGTGCCAGCCAAGGGGGCGGCGGGGAGCTGTTTTTT
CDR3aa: CASQGGGGELFF

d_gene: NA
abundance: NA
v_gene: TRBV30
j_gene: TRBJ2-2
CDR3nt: TGTGCCTGGAGTTCGACAGGGACTAACACCGGGGAGCTGTTTTTT
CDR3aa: CAWSSTGTNTGELFF

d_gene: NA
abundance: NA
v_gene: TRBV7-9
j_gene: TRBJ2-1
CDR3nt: TGTGCCAGCAGCATACCCCACTTGGGTGAGCAGTTCTTC
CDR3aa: CASSIPHLGEQFF

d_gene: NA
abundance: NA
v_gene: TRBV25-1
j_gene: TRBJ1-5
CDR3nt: TGTGCCAGCAGTACATGGGGGGGTCAGCCCCAGCATTTT
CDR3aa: CASSTWGGQPQHF

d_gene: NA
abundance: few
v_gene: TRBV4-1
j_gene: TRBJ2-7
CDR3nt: TGCGCCAGCAGCCAAGAGAGCAGTCTCTCCTACGAGCAGTACTTC
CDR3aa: CASSQESSLSYEQYF

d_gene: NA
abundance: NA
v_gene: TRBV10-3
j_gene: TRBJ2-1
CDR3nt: TGTGCCATCAGTGACCACGGGTCTCTCGGAGGTGGGGGTGAGCAGTTCTTC
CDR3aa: CAISDHGSLGGGGEQFF

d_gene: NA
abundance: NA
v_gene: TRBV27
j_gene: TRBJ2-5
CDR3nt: TGTGCCAGCAGTTTTGCCTCAGGACTTCAAGAGACCCAGTACTTC
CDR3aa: CASSFASGLQETQYF

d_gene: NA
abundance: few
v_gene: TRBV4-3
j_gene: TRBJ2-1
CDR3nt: TGCGCCAGCAGCGTCGGGGACTCGACATACAATGAGCAGTTCTTC
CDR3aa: CASSVGDSTYNEQFF

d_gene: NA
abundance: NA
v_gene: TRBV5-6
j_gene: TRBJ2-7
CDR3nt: TGTGCCAGCAGCTTAGGACCGCCATACGAGCAGTACTTC
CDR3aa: CASSLGPPYEQYF

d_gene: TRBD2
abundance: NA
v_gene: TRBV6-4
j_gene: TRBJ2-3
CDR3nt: TGTGCCAGCAGTGACGGCAGGGAGGGAGATACGCAGTATTTT
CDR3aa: CASSDGREGDTQYF

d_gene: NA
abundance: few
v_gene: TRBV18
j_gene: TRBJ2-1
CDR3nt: TGTGCCAGCTCACCACCCCAGAACAATGAGCAGTTCTTC
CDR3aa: CASSPPQNNEQFF

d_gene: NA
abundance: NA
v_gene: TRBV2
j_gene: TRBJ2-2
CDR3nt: TGTGCCACCCAAACTAGCAGCACCGGGGAGCTGTTTTTT
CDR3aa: CATQTSSTGELFF

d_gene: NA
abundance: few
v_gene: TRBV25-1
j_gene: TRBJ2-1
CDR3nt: TGTGCCAGCAGTGAAGGAGAAGGGGTTGGTGAGCAGTTCTTC
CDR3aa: CASSEGEGVGEQFF

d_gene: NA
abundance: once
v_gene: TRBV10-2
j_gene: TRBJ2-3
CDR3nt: TGCGCCAGCATCCCCCTTGGGGCAACTAGCACAGATACGCAGTATTTT
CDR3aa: CASIPLGATSTDTQYF

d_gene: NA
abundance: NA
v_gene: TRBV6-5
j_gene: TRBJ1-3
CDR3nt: TGTGCCAGCAGTTACACGGGAACTGGAAACACCATATATTTT
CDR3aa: CASSYTGTGNTIYF

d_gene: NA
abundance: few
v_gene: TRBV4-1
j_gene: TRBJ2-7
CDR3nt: TGCGCCAGCAGCCTTTCCCGACAGCTAGGCGGTGAGCAGTACTTC
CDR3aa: CASSLSRQLGGEQYF

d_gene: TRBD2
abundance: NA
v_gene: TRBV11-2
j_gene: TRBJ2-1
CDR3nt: TGTGCCAGTGGGAGTAGCGGGGGGTACAATGAGCAGTTCTTC
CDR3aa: CASGSSGGYNEQFF

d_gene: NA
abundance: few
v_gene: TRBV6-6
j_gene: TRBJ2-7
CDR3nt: TGTGCCAGCAGTTACGGGGGCGAAATGTACGAGCAGTACTTC
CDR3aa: CASSYGGEMYEQYF

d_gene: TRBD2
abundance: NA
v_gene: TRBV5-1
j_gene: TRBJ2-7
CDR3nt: TGCGCCAGCAGCTTGTCCGTAGCGGGGGGATTTTACGAGCAGTACTTC
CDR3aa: CASSLSVAGGFYEQYF

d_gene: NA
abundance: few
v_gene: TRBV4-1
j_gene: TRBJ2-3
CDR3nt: TGCGCCAGCAGCCATGGGGGAAGCACAGATACGCAGTATTTT
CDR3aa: CASSHGGSTDTQYF

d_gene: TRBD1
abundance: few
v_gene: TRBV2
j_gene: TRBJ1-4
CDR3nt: TGTGCCAGCAGATACCGGGACAGGGGCCCAACTAATGAAAAACTGTTTTTT
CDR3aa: CASRYRDRGPTNEKLFF

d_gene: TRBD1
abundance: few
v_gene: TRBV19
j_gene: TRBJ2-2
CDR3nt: TGTGCCAGTAGTGCGGGACAGGGCTACACCGGGGAGCTGTTTTTT
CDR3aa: CASSAGQGYTGELFF

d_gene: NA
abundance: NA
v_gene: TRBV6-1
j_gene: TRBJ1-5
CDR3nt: TGTGCCAGCAGTGAAGCGGCCAGGGAAAGCCAGCCCCAGCATTTT
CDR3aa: CASSEAARESQPQHF

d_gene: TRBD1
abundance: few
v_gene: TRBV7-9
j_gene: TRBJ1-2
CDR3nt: TGTGCCAGCAGCCGGGGACAGGGCCCCGGCTACACCTTC
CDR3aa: CASSRGQGPGYTF

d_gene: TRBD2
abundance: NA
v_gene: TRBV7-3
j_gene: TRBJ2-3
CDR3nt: TGTGCCAGCAGCCCAACTCGGGGTCAGCGGGGGGCAGATACGCAGTATTTT
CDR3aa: CASSPTRGQRGADTQYF

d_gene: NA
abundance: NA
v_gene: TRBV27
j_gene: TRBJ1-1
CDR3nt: TGTGCCAGCAGTTTATTCGAGAAGAACACTGAAGCTTTCTTT
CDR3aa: CASSLFEKNTEAFF

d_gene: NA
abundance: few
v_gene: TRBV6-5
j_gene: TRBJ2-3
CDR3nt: TGTGCCAGCAGTCCTAACCCTGATCGGAATACGCAGTATTTT
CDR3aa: CASSPNPDRNTQYF

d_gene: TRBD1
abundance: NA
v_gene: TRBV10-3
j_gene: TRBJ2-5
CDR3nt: TGTGCCACCAAAGACCCCGGGACAGACGAAGAGACCCAGTACTTC
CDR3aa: CATKDPGTDEETQYF